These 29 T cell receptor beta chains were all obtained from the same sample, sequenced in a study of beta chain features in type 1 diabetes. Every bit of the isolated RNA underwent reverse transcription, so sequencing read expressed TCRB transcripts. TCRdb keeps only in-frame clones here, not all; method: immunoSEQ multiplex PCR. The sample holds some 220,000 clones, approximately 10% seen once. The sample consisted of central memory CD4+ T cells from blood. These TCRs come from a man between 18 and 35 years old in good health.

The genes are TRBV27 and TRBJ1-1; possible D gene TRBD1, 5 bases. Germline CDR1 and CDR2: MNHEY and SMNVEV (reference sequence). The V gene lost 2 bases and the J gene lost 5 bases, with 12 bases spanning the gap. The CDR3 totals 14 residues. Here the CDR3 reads CASSLNGEGTEAFF. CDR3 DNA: TGTGCCAGCAGTTTAAACGGCGAGGGGACTGAAGCTTTCTTT.

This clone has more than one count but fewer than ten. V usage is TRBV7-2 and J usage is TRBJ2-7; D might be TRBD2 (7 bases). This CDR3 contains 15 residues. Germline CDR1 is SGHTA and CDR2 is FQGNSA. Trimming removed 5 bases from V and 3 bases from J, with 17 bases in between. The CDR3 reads CASSANAGGLYEQYF. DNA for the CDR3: TGTGCCAGCAGCGCCAACGCCGGGGGGCTCTACGAGCAGTACTTC.

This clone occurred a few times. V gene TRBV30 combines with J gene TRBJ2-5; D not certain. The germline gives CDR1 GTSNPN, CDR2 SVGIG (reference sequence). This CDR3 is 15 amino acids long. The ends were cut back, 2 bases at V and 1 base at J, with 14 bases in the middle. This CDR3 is CAWSPITGPQETQYF. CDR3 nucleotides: TGTGCCTGGAGTCCGATAACTGGCCCCCAAGAGACCCAGTACTTC.

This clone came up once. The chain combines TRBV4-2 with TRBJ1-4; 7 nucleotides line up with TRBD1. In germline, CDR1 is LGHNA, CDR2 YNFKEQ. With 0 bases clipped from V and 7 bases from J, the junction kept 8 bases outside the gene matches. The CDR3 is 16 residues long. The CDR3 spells CASSQEEGQLGEKLFF. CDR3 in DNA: TGTGCCAGCAGCCAAGAGGAGGGACAGCTCGGTGAAAAACTGTTTTTT.

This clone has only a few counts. CDR3 DNA: TGCGCCAGCAGCCAACCCAGCGGGAGGGGTCGGGATGAGCAGTTCTTC. Translation gives CASSQPSGRGRDEQFF. The chain has TRBV4-1 and TRBJ2-1; 10 bases line up with TRBD2. V gave up 2 bases and J gave up 8 bases; unmatched junction bases: 9. The CDR3 runs to 16 residues. Germline loops: CDR1 MGHRA, CDR2 YSYEKL.

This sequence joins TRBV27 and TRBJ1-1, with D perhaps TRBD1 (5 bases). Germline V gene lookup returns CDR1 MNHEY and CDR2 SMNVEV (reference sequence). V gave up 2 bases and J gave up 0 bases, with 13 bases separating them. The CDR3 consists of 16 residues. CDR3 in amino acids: CASSLTAGGVNTEAFF. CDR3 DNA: TGTGCCAGCAGTTTAACGGCGGGAGGGGTGAACACTGAAGCTTTCTTT.

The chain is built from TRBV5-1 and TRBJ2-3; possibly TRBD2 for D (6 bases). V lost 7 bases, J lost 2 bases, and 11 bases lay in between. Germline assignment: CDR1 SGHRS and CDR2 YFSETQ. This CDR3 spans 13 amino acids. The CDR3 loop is CASASGPTDTQYF. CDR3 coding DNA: TGCGCCAGCGCCAGCGGGCCCACAGATACGCAGTATTTT.

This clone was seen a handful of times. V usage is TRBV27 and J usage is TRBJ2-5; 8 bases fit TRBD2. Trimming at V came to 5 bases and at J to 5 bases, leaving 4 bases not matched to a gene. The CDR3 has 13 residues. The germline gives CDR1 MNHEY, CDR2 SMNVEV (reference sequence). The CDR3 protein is CASSLREGETQYF. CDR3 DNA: TGTGCCAGCAGTCTCCGGGAGGGGGAGACCCAGTACTTC.

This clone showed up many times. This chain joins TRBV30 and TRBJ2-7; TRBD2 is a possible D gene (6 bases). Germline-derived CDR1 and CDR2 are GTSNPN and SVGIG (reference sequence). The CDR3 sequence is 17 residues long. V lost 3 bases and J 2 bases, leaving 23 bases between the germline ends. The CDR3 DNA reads TGTGCCTGGAGACAACCCTACTCCACTAGCCTTCCCTACGAGCAGTACTTC. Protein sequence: CAWRQPYSTSLPYEQYF.

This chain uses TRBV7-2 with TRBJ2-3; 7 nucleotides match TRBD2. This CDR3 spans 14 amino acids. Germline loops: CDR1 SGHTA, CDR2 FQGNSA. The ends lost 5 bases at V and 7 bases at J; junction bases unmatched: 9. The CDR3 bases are TGTGCCAGCAGCCTTACCAGCGGGGCCCATACGCAGTATTTT. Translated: CASSLTSGAHTQYF.

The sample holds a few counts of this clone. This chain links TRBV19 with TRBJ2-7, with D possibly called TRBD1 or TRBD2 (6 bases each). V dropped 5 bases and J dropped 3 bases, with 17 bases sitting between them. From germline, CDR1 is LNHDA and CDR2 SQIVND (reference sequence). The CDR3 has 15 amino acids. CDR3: CASSFQTGGNYEQYF. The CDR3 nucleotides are TGTGCCAGTAGTTTCCAGACAGGAGGGAACTACGAGCAGTACTTC.

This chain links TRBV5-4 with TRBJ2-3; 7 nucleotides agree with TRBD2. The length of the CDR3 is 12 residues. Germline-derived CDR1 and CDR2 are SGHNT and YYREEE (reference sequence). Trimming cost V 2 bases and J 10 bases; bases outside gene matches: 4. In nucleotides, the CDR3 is TGTGCCAGCAGCTTAGCCCTAGCGGCGCAGTATTTT. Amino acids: CASSLALAAQYF.

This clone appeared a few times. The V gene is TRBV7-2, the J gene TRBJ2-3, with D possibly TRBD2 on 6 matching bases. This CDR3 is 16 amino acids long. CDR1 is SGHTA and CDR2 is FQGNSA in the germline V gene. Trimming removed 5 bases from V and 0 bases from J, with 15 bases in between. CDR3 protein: CASSTRDSRSTDTQYF. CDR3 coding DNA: TGTGCCAGCAGCACCCGGGACTCACGTAGCACAGATACGCAGTATTTT. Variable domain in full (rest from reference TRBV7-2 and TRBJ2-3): GAGVSQSPSNKVTEKGKDVELRCDPISGHTALYWYRQSLGQGLEFLIYFQGNSAPDKSGLPSDRFSAERTGGSVSTLTIQRTQQEDSAVYLCASSTRDSRSTDTQYFGPGTRLTVL.

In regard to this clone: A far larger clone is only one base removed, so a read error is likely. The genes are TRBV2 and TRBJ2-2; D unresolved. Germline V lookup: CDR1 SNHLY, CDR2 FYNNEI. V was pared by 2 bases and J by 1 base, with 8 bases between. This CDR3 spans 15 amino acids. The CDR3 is CASSESTRNTGELFF. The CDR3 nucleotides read TGTGCCAGCAGTGAAAGTACCAGGAACACCGGGGAGCTGTTTTTT.

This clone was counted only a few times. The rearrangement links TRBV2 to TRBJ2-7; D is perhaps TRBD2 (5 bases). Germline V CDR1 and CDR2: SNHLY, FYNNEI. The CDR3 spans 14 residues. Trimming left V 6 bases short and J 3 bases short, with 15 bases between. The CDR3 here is CASSSYGGLYEQYF. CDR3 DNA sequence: TGTGCCAGCAGCTCCTATGGAGGCCTCTACGAGCAGTACTTC.

The CDR3 protein is CATSRDLGNSRQPQHF. CDR3 nucleotide sequence: TGTGCCACCAGCAGAGATCTTGGCAACAGTCGGCAGCCCCAGCATTTT. The rearrangement links TRBV15 to TRBJ1-5; D unclear. CDR3 size: 16 residues. V was pared by 0 bases and J by 7 bases, with 16 bases between. Germline CDR1 and CDR2: LNHNV and YYDKDF (reference sequence).

CDR3 amino acids: CASSMSVSYEQYF. CDR3 nucleotide sequence: TGTGCCAGTAGTATGTCAGTCTCCTACGAGCAGTACTTC. The chain is built from TRBV19 and TRBJ2-7; D is unclear. CDR1 LNHDA and CDR2 SQIVND come from the germline V gene (reference sequence). The germline V and J ends were trimmed by 3 bases and 0 bases, with 6 bases remaining between them. There are 13 residues in the CDR3.

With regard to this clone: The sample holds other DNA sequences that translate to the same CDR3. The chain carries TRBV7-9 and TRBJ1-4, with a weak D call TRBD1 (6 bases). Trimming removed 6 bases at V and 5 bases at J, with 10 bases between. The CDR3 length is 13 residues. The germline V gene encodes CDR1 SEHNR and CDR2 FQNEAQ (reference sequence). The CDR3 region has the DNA TGTGCCAGCAGTCATGGACAGAATGAAAAACTGTTTTTT. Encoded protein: CASSHGQNEKLFF.

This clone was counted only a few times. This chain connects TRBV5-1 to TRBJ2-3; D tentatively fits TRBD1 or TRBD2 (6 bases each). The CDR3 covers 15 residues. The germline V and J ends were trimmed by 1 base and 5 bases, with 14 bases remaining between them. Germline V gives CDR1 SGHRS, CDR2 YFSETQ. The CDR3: CASSLFPGAGDTQYF. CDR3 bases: TGCGCCAGCAGCTTGTTCCCGGGGGCGGGAGATACGCAGTATTTT.

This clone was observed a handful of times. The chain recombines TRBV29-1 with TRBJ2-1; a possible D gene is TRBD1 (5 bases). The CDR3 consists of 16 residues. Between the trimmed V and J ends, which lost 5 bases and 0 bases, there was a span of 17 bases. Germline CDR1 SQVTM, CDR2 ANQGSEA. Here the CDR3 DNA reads TGCAGCGTTAACCCCCCAACTGGGGCCTCCTACAATGAGCAGTTCTTC. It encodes CSVNPPTGASYNEQFF.

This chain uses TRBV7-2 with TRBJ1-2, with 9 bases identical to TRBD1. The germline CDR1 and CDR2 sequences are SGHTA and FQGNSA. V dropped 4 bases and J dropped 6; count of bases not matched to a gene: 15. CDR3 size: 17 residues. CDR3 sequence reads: CASSSTGTGILEDGYTF. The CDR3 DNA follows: TGTGCCAGCAGCTCAACAGGGACAGGGATCTTAGAAGATGGCTACACCTTC.

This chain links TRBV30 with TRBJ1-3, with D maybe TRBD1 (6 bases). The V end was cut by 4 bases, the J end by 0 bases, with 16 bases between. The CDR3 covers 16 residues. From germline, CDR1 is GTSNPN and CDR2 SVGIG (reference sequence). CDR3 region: CAWMRLDSHSGNTIYF. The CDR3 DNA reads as TGTGCCTGGATGCGCTTGGACAGCCACTCTGGAAACACCATATATTTT.

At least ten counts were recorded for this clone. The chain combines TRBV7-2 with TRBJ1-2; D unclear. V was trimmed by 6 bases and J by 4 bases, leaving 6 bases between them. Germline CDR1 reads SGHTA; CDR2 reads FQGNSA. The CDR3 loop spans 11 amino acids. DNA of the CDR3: TGTGCCAGCAGAATCGGCTATGGCTACACCTTC. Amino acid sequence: CASRIGYGYTF.

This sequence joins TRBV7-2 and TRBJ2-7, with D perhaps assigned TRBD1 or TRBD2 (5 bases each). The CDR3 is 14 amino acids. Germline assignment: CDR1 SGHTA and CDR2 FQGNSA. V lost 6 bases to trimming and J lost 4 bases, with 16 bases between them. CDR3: CASSPGTLVYEQYF. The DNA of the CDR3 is TGTGCCAGCAGTCCCGGGACCCTCGTTTACGAGCAGTACTTC. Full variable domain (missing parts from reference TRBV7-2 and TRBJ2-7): GAGVSQSPSNKVTEKGKDVELRCDPISGHTALYWYRQSLGQGLEFLIYFQGNSAPDKSGLPSDRFSAERTGGSVSTLTIQRTQQEDSAVYLCASSPGTLVYEQYFGPGTRLTVT.

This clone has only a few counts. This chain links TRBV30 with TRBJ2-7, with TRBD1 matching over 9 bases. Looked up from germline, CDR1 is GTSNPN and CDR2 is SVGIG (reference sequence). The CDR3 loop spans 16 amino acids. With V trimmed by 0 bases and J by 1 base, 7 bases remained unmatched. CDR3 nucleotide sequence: TGTGCCTGGAGTGTCGCCGGGACAGGGTGGTCCTACGAGCAGTACTTC. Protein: CAWSVAGTGWSYEQYF. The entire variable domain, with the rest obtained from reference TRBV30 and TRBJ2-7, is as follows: SQTIHQWPATLVQPVGSPLSLECTVEGTSNPNLYWYRQAAGRGLQLLFYSVGIGQISSEVPQNLSASRPQDRQFILSSKKLLLSDSGFYLCAWSVAGTGWSYEQYFGPGTRLTVT.

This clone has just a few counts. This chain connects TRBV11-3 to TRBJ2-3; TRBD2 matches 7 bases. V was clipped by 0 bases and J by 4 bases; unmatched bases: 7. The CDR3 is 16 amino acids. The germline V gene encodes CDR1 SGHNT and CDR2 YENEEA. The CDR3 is CASSLEISGQPDTQYF. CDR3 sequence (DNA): TGTGCCAGCAGCTTAGAGATTAGCGGGCAACCAGATACGCAGTATTTT.

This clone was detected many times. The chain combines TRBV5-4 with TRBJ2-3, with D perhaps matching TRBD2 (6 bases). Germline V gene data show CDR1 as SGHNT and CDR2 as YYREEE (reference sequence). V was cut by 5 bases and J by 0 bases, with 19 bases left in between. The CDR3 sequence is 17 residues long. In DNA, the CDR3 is TGTGCCAGCAGTCGGCTAGCGTTTGCCTTAAGCACAGATACGCAGTATTTT. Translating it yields CASSRLAFALSTDTQYF.

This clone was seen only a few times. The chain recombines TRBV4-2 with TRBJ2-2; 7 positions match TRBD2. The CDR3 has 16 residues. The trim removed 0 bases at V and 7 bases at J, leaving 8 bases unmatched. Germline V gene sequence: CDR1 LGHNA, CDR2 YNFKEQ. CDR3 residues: CASSQDPAGDGGELFF. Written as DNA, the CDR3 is TGTGCCAGCAGCCAAGACCCCGCGGGAGATGGCGGGGAGCTGTTTTTT.

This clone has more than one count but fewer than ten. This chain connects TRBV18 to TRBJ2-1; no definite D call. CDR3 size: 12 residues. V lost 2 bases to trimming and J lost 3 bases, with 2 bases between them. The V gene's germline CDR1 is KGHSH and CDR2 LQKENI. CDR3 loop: CASSPDYNEQFF. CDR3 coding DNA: TGTGCCAGCTCACCAGACTACAATGAGCAGTTCTTC.